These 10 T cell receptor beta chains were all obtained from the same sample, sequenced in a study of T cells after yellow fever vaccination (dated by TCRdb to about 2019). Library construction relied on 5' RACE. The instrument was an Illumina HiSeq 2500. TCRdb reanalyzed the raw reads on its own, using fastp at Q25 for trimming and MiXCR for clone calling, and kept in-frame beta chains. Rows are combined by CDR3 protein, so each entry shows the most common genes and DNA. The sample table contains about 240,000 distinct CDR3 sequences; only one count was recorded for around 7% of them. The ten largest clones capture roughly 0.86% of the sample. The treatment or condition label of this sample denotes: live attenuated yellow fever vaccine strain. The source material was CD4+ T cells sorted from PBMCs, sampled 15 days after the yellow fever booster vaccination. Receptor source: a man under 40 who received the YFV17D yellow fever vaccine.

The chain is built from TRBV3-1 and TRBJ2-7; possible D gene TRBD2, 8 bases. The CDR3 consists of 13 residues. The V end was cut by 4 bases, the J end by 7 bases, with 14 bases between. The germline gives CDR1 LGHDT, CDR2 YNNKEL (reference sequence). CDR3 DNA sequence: TGTGCCAGCAGCCTAGCGGGACAGAATGAGCAGTACTTC. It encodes CASSLAGQNEQYF.

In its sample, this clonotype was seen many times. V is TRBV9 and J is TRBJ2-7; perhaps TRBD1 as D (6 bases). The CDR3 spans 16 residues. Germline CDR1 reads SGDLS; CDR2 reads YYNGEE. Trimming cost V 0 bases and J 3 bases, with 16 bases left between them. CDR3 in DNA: TGTGCCAGCAGCGTAGGGGGCCAGGGGTTTAACTACGAGCAGTACTTC. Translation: CASSVGGQGFNYEQYF.

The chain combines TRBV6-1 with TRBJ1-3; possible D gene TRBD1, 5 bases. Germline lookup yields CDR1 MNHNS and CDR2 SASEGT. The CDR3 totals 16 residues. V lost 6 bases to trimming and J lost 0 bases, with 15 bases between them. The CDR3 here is CASRPHTGNSGNTIYF. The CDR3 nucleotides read TGTGCCAGCAGGCCGCACACAGGAAACTCTGGAAACACCATATATTTT.

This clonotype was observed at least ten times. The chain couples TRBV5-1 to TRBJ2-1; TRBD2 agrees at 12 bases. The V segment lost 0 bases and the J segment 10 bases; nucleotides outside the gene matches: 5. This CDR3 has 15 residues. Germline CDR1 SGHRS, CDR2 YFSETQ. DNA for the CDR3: TGCGCCAGCAGCTTGGATACTAGCGGGAGGTCAGAGCAGTTCTTC. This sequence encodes CASSLDTSGRSEQFF.

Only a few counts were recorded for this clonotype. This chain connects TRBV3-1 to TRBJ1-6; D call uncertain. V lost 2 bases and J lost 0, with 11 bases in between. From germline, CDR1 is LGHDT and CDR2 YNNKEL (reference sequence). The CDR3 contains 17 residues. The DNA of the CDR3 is TGTGCCAGCAGCCAAACTTCGTGGAGCTCCTATAATTCACCCCTCCACTTT. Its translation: CASSQTSWSSYNSPLHF.

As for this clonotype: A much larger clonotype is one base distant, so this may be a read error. CDR3: CASSSSDSSTDTQYF. CDR3 bases: TGCGCCAGCAGCTCGAGCGATTCTAGCACAGATACGCAGTATTTT. The chain employs TRBV5-1 and TRBJ2-3; D is undetermined. The CDR3 is 15 residues long. The germline V gene encodes CDR1 SGHRS and CDR2 YFSETQ. Trimming left V 3 bases short and J 0 bases short, with 11 bases between.

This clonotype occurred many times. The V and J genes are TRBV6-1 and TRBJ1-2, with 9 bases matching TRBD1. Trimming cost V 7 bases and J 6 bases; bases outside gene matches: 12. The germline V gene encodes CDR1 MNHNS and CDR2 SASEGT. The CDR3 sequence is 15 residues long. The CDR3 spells CASTMDRGRKDGYTF. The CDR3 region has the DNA TGTGCCAGCACTATGGACAGGGGTAGAAAGGATGGCTACACCTTC.

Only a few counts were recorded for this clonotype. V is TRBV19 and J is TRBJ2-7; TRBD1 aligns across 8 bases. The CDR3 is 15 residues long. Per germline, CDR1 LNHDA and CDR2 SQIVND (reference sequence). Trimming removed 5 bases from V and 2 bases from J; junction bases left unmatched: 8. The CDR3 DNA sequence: TGTGCCAGTAGTCTAGTACAGGGGGGAACCTACGAGCAGTACTTC. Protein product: CASSLVQGGTYEQYF.

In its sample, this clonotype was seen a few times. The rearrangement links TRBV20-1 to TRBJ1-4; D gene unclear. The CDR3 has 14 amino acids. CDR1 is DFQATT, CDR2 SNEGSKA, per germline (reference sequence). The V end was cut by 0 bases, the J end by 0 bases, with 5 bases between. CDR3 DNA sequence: TGCAGTGCTAGAGATCTTGCAACTAATGAAAAACTGTTTTTT. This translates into CSARDLATNEKLFF.

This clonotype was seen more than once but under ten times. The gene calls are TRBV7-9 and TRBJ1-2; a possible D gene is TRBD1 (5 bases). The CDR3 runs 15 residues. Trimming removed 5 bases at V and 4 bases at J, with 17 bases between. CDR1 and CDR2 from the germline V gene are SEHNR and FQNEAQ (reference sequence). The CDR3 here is CASSLGGARSYGYTF. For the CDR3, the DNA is TGTGCCAGCAGCCTGGGGGGAGCCAGGAGCTATGGCTACACCTTC. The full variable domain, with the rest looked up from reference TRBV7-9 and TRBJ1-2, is DTGVSQNPRHKITKRGQNVTFRCDPISEHNRLYWYRQTLGQGPEFLTYFQNEAQLEKSRLLSDRFSAERPKGSFSTLEIQRTEQGDSAMYLCASSLGGARSYGYTFGSGTRLTVV.